Shown below are 24 T cell receptor beta chains from a single sample sequenced in a study of a mutant IDH1 vaccine in newly diagnosed glioma. Generated by immunoSEQ multiplex PCR, the TCRdb table keeps only in-frame clones and is missing some. This sample carries tens of thousands of clones, 80% to 90% of them seen once, and the ten largest clones take 12%. Their antigen targets remain unknown. Sample time point: week 5, during vaccination. The study gave 300 ug of mutant IDH1 20-mer peptide per vaccine dose, with topical imiquimod. Sequencing used PBMCs, obtained from a glioma patient whose treatment included an IDH1 peptide vaccine. Receptor source: a man aged 45-65 years with glioma.

The chain links TRBV9 to TRBJ1-5; possibly TRBD1 for D (5 bases). This CDR3 has 13 residues. The ends were cut back, 4 bases at V and 5 bases at J, with 10 bases in the middle. The germline CDR1 and CDR2 sequences are SGDLS and YYNGEE. CDR3 sequence: CASSPTTDQPQHF. CDR3 bases: TGTGCCAGCAGCCCGACGACAGATCAGCCCCAGCATTTT. Full variable domain (remainder filled in from reference TRBV9 and TRBJ1-5): DSGVTQTPKHLITATGQRVTLRCSPRSGDLSVYWYQQSLDQGLQFLIQYYNGEERAKGNILERFSAQQFPDLHSELNLSSLELGDSALYFCASSPTTDQPQHFGDGTRLSIL.

The chain recombines TRBV29-1 with TRBJ2-1; no reliable D call. Trimming pared 0 bases from V and 6 bases from J, leaving 6 bases between. The length of the CDR3 is 12 residues. Germline V gives CDR1 SQVTM, CDR2 ANQGSEA. Here the CDR3 DNA reads TGCAGCGTTGAAGATCTAAGCAATGAGCAGTTCTTC. This translates into CSVEDLSNEQFF.

The V call is TRBV14, the J call TRBJ2-2; D is perhaps TRBD1 (5 bases). Germline V gene sequence: CDR1 SGHDN, CDR2 FVKESK. The germline V and J ends were trimmed by 5 bases and 1 base, with 11 bases remaining between them. This CDR3 spans 15 amino acids. The CDR3 DNA follows: TGTGCCAGCAGCGCAGGGCAGAAGAACACCGGGGAGCTGTTTTTT. Translated, it gives CASSAGQKNTGELFF.

This clone appeared once. V gene TRBV6-6 combines with J gene TRBJ1-3; D gene uncertain. Germline loops: CDR1 MNHNY, CDR2 SVGAGI (reference sequence). V was clipped by 7 bases and J by 6 bases, with 10 bases between them. The CDR3 consists of 12 residues. The chain's CDR3 is CASTPSVNTIYF. CDR3 nucleotides: TGTGCCAGCACCCCTAGTGTAAACACCATATATTTT.

This clone was counted only a few times. The chain employs TRBV4-1 and TRBJ1-1; weak D call: TRBD1 (5 bases). The CDR3 extends over 15 amino acids. Germline V gives CDR1 MGHRA, CDR2 YSYEKL. V shed 4 bases and J shed 1 base, with 13 bases lying between them. The CDR3 loop reads CASSLFGTGNTEAFF. The DNA of the CDR3 is TGCGCCAGCAGCCTCTTCGGTACAGGGAACACTGAAGCTTTCTTT.

The chain links TRBV27 to TRBJ1-5; no clear D. The V and J ends lost 3 bases and 1 base respectively, with 13 bases between them. CDR3 size: 16 residues. Germline loops: CDR1 MNHEY, CDR2 SMNVEV (reference sequence). CDR3 region: CASSLVGQKSNQPQHF. The CDR3 DNA reads TGTGCCAGCAGTTTGGTTGGGCAAAAGAGCAATCAGCCCCAGCATTTT.

The gene calls are TRBV23-1 and TRBJ2-7, with 7 bases matching TRBD2. TRBV23-1 is an ORF for which the function is uncertain. V gave up 10 bases and J gave up 6 bases; unmatched junction bases: 9. The CDR3 sequence is 12 residues long. The CDR3 sequence is CANPPSGGEQYF. The CDR3 nucleotides read TGCGCCAACCCCCCCTCGGGGGGCGAGCAGTACTTC.

This chain's CDR3 is CASRASDSYEQYF. The CDR3 bases are TGTGCCAGTCGCGCCTCGGACAGCTACGAGCAGTACTTC. V is TRBV19 and J is TRBJ2-7, with D possibly matching TRBD1 (6 bases). CDR3 length equals 13 residues. The germline CDR1 and CDR2 sequences are LNHDA and SQIVND (reference sequence). Trimming removed 8 bases from V and 3 bases from J, with 14 bases in between.

The chain joins TRBV27 to TRBJ1-4, with D hard to call. Trimming shortened V by 3 bases and J by 8 bases, and 7 bases separated the two germline ends. Germline assignment: CDR1 MNHEY and CDR2 SMNVEV (reference sequence). The length of the CDR3 is 12 residues. The CDR3 DNA is TGTGCCAGCAGTTTGGGTGGGGAAAAACTGTTTTTT. Translating gives CASSLGGEKLFF.

The rearrangement links TRBV6-1 to TRBJ1-1; D uncertain. In germline, CDR1 is MNHNS, CDR2 SASEGT. The CDR3 contains 12 residues. Trimming pared 3 bases from V and 9 bases from J, leaving 11 bases between. CDR3 amino acids: CASSDVDFKAFF. Written as DNA, the CDR3 is TGTGCCAGCAGTGACGTGGATTTCAAAGCTTTCTTT.

The genes are TRBV28 and TRBJ2-7; D remains ambiguous. CDR3 length: 14 residues. The germline V and J ends were trimmed by 5 bases and 6 bases, with 17 bases remaining between them. Germline assignment: CDR1 MDHEN and CDR2 SYDVKM. The DNA of the CDR3 is TGTGCCAGCAGTCCCCCCCGCTTTGTGGGCGAGCAGTACTTC. Protein: CASSPPRFVGEQYF.

The gene calls are TRBV5-1 and TRBJ2-5, with D perhaps matching TRBD1 or TRBD2 (5 bases each). The CDR3 loop spans 13 amino acids. The V end lost 4 bases, the J end lost 2 bases, and 9 bases lay between the germline ends. Germline-derived CDR1 and CDR2 are SGHRS and YFSETQ. The CDR3 nucleotides read TGCGCCAGCAGCCCGGGACCACAAGAGACCCAGTACTTC. It translates to CASSPGPQETQYF.

J is TRBJ1-1 and V is TRBV11-2; TRBD1 is a possible D gene (5 bases). The germline V gene encodes CDR1 SGHAT and CDR2 FQNNGV. The ends were cut back, 5 bases at V and 1 base at J, with 14 bases in the middle. The CDR3 sequence is 15 residues long. The CDR3 loop is CASSALGTTNTEAFF. DNA of the CDR3: TGTGCCAGCAGCGCCTTAGGGACCACGAACACTGAAGCTTTCTTT.

This clone was seen only once. The chain carries TRBV29-1 and TRBJ2-5; weak D call: TRBD2 (5 bases). V lost 7 bases and J lost 2, with 14 bases in between. Germline CDR1 SQVTM, CDR2 ANQGSEA. The length of the CDR3 is 13 residues. In DNA form, the CDR3 reads TGCAGCGCGAAACCCGGGATACAAGAGACCCAGTACTTC. Amino acids: CSAKPGIQETQYF.

The CDR3 DNA is TGTGCCATCAGGGGGGGAGGCGGAGGTGAAGAGACCCAGTACTTC. As protein: CAIRGGGGGEETQYF. The chain has TRBV10-3 and TRBJ2-5; the D gene is possibly TRBD2 (6 bases). Trimming removed 6 bases from V and 3 bases from J, with 17 bases in between. Germline V gene sequence: CDR1 ENHRY, CDR2 SYGVKD. The CDR3 contains 15 residues.

The rearrangement links TRBV7-3 to TRBJ1-6, with D perhaps matching TRBD1 (6 bases). The CDR3 contains 15 residues. Germline-derived CDR1 and CDR2 are SGHTA and FQGTGA. V dropped 4 bases and J dropped 10 bases, with 17 bases sitting between them. CDR3 in amino acids: CASSSGGRHRSPLHF. Written as DNA, the CDR3 is TGTGCCAGCAGCTCTGGGGGCAGGCACCGCTCACCCCTCCACTTT.

As DNA, the CDR3 is TGTGCCAGCAGGGGTTTGCGCACAGGGGGGACCCAGTACTTC. Translated, it gives CASRGLRTGGTQYF. This rearrangement joins TRBV2 to TRBJ2-5; 8 bases align to TRBD1. There are 14 residues in the CDR3. Germline CDR1 SNHLY, CDR2 FYNNEI. V dropped 6 bases and J dropped 7; count of bases not matched to a gene: 10.

The chain links TRBV6-4 to TRBJ2-1; 10 bases align to TRBD1. Losses at the gene ends were 8 bases for V and 6 bases for J; bases not matched to a gene: 7. CDR1 MRHNA and CDR2 SNTAGT come from the germline V gene. The CDR3 has 14 amino acids. CDR3 loop: CASGSGTGANEQFF. CDR3 DNA sequence: TGTGCCAGCGGTTCCGGGACAGGGGCCAATGAGCAGTTCTTC.

V gene TRBV19 combines with J gene TRBJ2-4; 10 bases match TRBD1. The germline CDR1 and CDR2 sequences are LNHDA and SQIVND (reference sequence). Trimming at V came to 2 bases and at J to 1 base, leaving 5 bases not matched to a gene. The CDR3 has 17 residues. The CDR3 nucleotides are TGTGCCAGTAGTATACCGGACAGGGGGATGGCCAAAAACATTCAGTACTTC. Translated, it gives CASSIPDRGMAKNIQYF.

This clone came up a few times. The chain links TRBV5-1 to TRBJ2-7; D is tentatively TRBD1 or TRBD2 (5 bases each). Per the germline V gene, CDR1 is SGHRS and CDR2 is YFSETQ. V gave up 3 bases and J gave up 9 bases, with 19 bases separating them. This CDR3 region has 14 residues. As DNA, the CDR3 is TGCGCCAGCAGCTCGGGACCGGATAAGTTATGGCAGTACTTC. As protein: CASSSGPDKLWQYF.

The rearrangement links TRBV2 to TRBJ1-1, with 7 nucleotides matching TRBD1. Germline CDR1 and CDR2: SNHLY and FYNNEI. V lost 5 bases to trimming and J lost 1 base; unmatched junction nucleotides: 4. The CDR3 length is 14 residues. CDR3 sequence reads: CASSLTGRNTEAFF. The CDR3 DNA reads as TGTGCCAGCAGTTTGACAGGGAGGAACACTGAAGCTTTCTTT. Filled out from reference TRBV2 and TRBJ1-1, the complete variable domain reads EPEVTQTPSHQVTQMGQEVILRCVPISNHLYFYWYRQILGQKVEFLVSFYNNEISEKSEIFDDQFSVERPDGSNFTLKIRSTKLEDSAMYFCASSLTGRNTEAFFGQGTRLTVV.

The chain employs TRBV18 and TRBJ2-1; D unclear. The CDR3 totals 13 residues. V was cut by 3 bases and J by 12 bases, with 15 bases left in between. Germline V gene sequence: CDR1 KGHSH, CDR2 LQKENI. The CDR3 nucleotides are TGTGCCAGCTCACCTGCTTCTCCGCACCCGCAGTTCTTC. This encodes CASSPASPHPQFF. Supplemented by reference TRBV18 and TRBJ2-1, the full variable domain reads NAGVMQNPRHLVRRRGQEARLRCSPMKGHSHVYWYRQLPEEGLKFMVYLQKENIIDESGMPKERFSAEFPKEGPSILRIQQVVRGDSAAYFCASSPASPHPQFFGPGTRLTVL.

The rearrangement links TRBV7-6 to TRBJ2-3; TRBD1 aligns across 8 bases. CDR1 SGHVS and CDR2 FNYEAQ come from the germline V gene. The V gene end was trimmed by 5 bases and the J gene end by 6 bases; junction bases not matched to a gene: 10. The CDR3 is made up of 15 amino acids. The CDR3 coding sequence is TGTGCCAGCAGCCCCACAGACAGGGGTCCCGATACGCAGTATTTT. It is translated as CASSPTDRGPDTQYF.

The V gene is TRBV19, the J gene TRBJ1-5, with D possibly being TRBD1 (6 bases). Per germline, CDR1 LNHDA and CDR2 SQIVND (reference sequence). This CDR3 contains 15 residues. Trimming stripped 7 bases from V and 1 base from J, with 14 bases between. The CDR3 is CASITTGQSNQPQHF. CDR3 nucleotide sequence: TGTGCCAGTATCACAACAGGGCAGAGCAATCAGCCCCAGCATTTT.